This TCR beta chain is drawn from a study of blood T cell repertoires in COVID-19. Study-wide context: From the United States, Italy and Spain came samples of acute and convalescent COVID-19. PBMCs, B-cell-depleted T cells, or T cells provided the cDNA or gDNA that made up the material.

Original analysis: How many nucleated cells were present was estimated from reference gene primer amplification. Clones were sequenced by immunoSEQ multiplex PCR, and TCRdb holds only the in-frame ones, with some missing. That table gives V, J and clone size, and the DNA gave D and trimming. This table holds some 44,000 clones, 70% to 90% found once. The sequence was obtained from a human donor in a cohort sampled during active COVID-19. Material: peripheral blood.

CDR3 bases: TGTGCCAGCAGATCCGGGACAGGGACCTACGAGCAGTACTTC. It is translated as CASRSGTGTYEQYF. V is TRBV2 and J is TRBJ2-7, with 9 bases identical to TRBD1. Per germline, CDR1 SNHLY and CDR2 FYNNEI. Trimming took 6 bases from V and 2 from J; bases not matched to a gene: 5. This CDR3 has 14 amino acids.